This T cell receptor (beta chain) was obtained from a study of follicular helper T cells after annual influenza vaccination. On the study more broadly: Blood was drawn on days 0, 7 and 28 after vaccination.

Comments on this clone: What it binds is unknown.

The table came from immunoSEQ multiplex PCR; TCRdb's copy has only in-frame clones and leaves some out. The sample shows some 11,000 clones, roughly 86% of them seen only once. This CDR3 contains 18 residues. V gave up 5 bases and J gave up 6 bases; unmatched junction bases: 16. Per germline, CDR1 MDHEN and CDR2 SYDVKM. Time point noted: 2014-2015 season, pre-vaccination. Study observations and caveats: Plasmablast frequency change correlated with clonality change in ICOS+CD38+ cTfh.

This receptor was taken from an adult who received the influenza vaccine. The chain carries TRBV28 and TRBJ2-1, with 10 bases lining up with TRBD1. Material: CXCR5- memory CD4+ T cells sorted from blood, obtained on the day of influenza vaccination. CDR3 bases: TGTGCCAGCAGTGGGTGGACAGGGGGAGTTCTAGTCACCAATGAGCAGTTCTTC. Translating it yields CASSGWTGGVLVTNEQFF.